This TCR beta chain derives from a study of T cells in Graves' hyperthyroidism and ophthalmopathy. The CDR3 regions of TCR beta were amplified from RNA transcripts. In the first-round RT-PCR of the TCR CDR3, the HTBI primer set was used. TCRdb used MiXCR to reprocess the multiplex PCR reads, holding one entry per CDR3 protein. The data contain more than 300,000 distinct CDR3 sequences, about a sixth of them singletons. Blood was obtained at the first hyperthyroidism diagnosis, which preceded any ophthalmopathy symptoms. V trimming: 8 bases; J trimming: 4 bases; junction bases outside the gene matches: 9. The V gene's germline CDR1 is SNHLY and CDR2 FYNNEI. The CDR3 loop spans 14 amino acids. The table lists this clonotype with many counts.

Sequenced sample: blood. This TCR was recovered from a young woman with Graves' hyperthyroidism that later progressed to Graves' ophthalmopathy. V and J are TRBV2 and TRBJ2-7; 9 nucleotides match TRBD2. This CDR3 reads CASSLAGVTYEQYF. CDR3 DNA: TGTGCCAGCTCTTTAGCGGGAGTGACTTACGAGCAGTACTTC.